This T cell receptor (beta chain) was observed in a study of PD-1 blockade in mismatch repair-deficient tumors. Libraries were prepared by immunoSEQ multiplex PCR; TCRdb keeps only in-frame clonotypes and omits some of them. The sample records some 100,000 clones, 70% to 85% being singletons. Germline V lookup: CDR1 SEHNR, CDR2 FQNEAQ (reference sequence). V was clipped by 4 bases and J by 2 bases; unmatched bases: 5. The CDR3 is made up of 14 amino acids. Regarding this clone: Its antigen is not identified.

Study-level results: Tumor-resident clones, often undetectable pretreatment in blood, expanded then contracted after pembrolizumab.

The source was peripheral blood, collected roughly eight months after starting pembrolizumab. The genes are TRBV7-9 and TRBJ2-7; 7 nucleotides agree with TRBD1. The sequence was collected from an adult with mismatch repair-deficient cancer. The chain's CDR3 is CASSYRDSPYEQYF. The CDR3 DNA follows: TGTGCCAGCAGCTACCGGGACAGCCCCTACGAGCAGTACTTC.